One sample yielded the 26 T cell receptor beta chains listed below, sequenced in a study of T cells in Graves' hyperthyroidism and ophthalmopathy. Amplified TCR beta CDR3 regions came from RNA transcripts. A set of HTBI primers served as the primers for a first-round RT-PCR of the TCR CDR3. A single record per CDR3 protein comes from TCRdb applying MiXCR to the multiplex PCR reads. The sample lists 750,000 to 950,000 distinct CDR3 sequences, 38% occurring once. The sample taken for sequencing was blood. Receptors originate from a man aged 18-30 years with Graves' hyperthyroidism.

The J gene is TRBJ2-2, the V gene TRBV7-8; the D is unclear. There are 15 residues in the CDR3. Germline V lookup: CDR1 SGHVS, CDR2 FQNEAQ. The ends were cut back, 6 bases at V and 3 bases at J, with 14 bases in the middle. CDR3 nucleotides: TGTGCCAGCAGTGACGGACGGACCTACACCGGGGAGCTGTTTTTT. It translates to CASSDGRTYTGELFF.

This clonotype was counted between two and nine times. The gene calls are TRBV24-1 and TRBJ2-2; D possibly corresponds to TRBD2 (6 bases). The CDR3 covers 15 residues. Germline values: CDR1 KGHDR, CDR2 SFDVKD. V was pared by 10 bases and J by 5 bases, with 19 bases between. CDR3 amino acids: CATAAVEGRTGELFF. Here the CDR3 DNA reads TGTGCCACAGCAGCGGTGGAGGGAAGAACCGGGGAGCTGTTTTTT.

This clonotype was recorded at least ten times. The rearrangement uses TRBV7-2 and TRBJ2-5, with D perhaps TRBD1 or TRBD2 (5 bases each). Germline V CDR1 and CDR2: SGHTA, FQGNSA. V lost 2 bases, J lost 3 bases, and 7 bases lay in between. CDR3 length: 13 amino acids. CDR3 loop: CASSLRGEETQYF. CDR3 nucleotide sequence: TGTGCCAGCAGCTTAAGAGGGGAAGAGACCCAGTACTTC.

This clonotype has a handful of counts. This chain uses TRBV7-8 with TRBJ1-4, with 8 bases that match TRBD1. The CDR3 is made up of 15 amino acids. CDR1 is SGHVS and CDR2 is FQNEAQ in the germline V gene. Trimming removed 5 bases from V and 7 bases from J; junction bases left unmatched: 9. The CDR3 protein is CASSPQGAGREKLFF. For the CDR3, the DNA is TGTGCCAGCAGCCCGCAGGGGGCCGGACGTGAAAAACTGTTTTTT.

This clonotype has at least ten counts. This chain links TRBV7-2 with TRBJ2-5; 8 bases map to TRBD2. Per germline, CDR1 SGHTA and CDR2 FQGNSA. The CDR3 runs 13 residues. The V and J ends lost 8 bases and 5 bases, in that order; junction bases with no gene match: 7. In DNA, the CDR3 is TGTGCCAGCGGACTAGCTGTTGGTGAGACCCAGTACTTC. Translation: CASGLAVGETQYF.

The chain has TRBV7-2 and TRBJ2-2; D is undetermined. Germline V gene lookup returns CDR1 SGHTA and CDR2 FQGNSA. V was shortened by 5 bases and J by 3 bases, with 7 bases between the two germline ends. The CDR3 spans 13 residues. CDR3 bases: TGTGCCAGCAGCCCCGTCGACACCGGGGAGCTGTTTTTT. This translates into CASSPVDTGELFF. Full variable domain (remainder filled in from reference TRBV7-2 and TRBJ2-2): GAGVSQSPSNKVTEKGKDVELRCDPISGHTALYWYRQSLGQGLEFLIYFQGNSAPDKSGLPSDRFSAERTGGSVSTLTIQRTQQEDSAVYLCASSPVDTGELFFGEGSRLTVL.

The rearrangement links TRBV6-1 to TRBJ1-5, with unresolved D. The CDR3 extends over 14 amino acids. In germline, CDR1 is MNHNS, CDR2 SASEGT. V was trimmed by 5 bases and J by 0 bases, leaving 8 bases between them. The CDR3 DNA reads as TGTGCCAGCAGTCACGACGGTAGCAATCAGCCCCAGCATTTT. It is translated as CASSHDGSNQPQHF.

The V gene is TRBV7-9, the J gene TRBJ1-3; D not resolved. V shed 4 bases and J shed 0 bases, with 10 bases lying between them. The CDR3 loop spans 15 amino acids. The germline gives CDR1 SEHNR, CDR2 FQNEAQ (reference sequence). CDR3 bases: TGTGCCAGCAGCTCTCTCTTACCCTCTGGAAACACCATATATTTT. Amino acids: CASSSLLPSGNTIYF.

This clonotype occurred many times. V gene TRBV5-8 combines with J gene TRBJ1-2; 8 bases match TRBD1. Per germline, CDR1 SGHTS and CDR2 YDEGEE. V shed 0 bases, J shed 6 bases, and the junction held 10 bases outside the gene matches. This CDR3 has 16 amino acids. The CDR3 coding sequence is TGTGCCAGCAGCTTGGAACACTCGGACAGGGCGGATGGCTACACCTTC. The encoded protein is CASSLEHSDRADGYTF.

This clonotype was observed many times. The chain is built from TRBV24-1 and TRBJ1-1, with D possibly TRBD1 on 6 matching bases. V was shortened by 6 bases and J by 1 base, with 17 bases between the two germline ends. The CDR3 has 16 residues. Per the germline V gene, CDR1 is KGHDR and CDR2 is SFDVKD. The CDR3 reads CATSHEDSLRNTEAFF. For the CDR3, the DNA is TGTGCCACCAGTCATGAGGACAGTCTACGGAACACTGAAGCTTTCTTT.

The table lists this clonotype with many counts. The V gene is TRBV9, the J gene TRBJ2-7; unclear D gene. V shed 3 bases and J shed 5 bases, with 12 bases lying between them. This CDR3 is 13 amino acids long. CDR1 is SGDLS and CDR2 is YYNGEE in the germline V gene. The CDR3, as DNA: TGTGCCAGCAGCGCCCCCCTGACTGACGAGCAGTACTTC. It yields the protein CASSAPLTDEQYF.

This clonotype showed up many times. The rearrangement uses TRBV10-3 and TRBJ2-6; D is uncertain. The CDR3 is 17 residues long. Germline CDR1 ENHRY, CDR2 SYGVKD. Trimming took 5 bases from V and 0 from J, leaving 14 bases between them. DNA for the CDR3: TGTGCCATCAGTTTCTCCCCGTCGCTCTCTGGGGCCAACGTCCTGACTTTC. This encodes CAISFSPSLSGANVLTF.

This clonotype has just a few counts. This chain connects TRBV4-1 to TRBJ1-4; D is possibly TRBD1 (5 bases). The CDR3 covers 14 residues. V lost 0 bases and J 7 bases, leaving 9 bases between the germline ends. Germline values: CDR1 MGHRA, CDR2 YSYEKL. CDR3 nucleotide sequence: TGCGCCAGCAGCCAAGAGGGGCGAGTTGAAAAACTGTTTTTT. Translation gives CASSQEGRVEKLFF.

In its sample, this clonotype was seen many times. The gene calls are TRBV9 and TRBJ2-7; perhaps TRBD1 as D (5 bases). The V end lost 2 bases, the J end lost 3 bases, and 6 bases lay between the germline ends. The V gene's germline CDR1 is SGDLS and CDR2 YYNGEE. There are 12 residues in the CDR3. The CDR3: CASSVDSYEQYF. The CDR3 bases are TGTGCCAGCAGCGTCGACAGCTACGAGCAGTACTTC.

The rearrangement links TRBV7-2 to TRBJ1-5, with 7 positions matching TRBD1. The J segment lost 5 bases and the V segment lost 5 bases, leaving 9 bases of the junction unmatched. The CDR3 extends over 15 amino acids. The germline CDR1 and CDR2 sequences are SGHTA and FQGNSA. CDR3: CASSVDREKYQPQHF. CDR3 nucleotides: TGTGCCAGCAGCGTCGACAGGGAGAAATATCAGCCCCAGCATTTT.

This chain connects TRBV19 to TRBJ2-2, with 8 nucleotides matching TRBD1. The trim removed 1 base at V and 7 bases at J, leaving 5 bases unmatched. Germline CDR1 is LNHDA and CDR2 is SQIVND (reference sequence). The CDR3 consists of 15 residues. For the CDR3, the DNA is TGTGCCAGTAGTATAGCGGGGGACAGGAACGGGGAGCTGTTTTTT. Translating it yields CASSIAGDRNGELFF. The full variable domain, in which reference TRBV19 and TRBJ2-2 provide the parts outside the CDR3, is DGGITQSPKYLFRKEGQNVTLSCEQNLNHDAMYWYRQDPGQGLRLIYYSQIVNDFQKGDIAEGYSVSREKKESFPLTVTSAQKNPTAFYLCASSIAGDRNGELFFGEGSRLTVL.

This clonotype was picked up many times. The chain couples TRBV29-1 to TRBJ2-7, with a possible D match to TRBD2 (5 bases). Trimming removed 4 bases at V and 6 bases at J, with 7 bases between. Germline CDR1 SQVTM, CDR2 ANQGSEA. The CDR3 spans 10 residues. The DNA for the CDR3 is TGCAGCGTTGTCCGGGGCGAGCAGTACTTC. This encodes CSVVRGEQYF.

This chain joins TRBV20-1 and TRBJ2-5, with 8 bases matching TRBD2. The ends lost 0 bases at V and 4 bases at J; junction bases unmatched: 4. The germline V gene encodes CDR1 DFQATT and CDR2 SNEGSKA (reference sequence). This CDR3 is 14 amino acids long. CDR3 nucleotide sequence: TGCAGTGCTAGAGATCGGGGGGGGCGAGAGACCCAGTACTTC. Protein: CSARDRGGRETQYF.

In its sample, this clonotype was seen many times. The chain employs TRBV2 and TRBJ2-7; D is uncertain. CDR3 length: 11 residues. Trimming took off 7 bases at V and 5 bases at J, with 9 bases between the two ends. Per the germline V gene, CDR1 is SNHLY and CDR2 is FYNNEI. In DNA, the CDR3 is TGTGCCAGCATGGGGTTTGACGAGCAGTACTTC. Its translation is CASMGFDEQYF.

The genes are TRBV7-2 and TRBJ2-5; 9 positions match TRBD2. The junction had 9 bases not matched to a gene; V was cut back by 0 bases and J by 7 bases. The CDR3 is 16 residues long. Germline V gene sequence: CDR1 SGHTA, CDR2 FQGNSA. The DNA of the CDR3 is TGTGCCAGCAGCTTAGCCCGACTAGCGGCCGCCCGGACCCAGTACTTC. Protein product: CASSLARLAAARTQYF.

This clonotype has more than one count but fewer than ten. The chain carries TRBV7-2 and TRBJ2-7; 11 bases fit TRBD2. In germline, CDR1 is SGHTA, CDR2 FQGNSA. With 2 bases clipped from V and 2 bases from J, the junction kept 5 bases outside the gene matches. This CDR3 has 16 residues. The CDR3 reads CASSLWVAGGTYEQYF. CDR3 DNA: TGTGCCAGCAGCTTATGGGTAGCGGGGGGGACCTACGAGCAGTACTTC. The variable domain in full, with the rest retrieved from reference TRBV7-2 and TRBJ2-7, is GAGVSQSPSNKVTEKGKDVELRCDPISGHTALYWYRQSLGQGLEFLIYFQGNSAPDKSGLPSDRFSAERTGGSVSTLTIQRTQQEDSAVYLCASSLWVAGGTYEQYFGPGTRLTVT.

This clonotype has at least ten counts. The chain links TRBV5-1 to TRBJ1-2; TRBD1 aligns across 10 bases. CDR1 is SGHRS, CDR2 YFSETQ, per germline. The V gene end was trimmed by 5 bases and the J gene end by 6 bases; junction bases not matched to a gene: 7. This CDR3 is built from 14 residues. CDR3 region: CASRRPGQGHGYTF. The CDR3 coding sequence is TGCGCCAGCAGGCGACCGGGACAGGGGCATGGCTACACCTTC.

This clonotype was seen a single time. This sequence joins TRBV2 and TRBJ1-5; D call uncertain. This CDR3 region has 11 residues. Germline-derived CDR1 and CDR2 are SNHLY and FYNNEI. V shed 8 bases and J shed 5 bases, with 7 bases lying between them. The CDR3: CASYPYQPQHF. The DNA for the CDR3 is TGTGCCAGCTATCCTTATCAGCCCCAGCATTTT.

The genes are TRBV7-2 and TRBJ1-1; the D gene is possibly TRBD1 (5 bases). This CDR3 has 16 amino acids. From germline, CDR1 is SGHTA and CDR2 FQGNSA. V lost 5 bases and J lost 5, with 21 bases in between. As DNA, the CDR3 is TGTGCCAGCAGCCCTCAACCCCAGGGCTTAGCTACTGAAGCTTTCTTT. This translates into CASSPQPQGLATEAFF.

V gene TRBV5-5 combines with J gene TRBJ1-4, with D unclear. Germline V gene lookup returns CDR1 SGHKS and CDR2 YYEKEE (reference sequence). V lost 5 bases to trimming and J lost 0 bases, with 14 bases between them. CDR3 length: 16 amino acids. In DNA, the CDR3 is TGTGCCAGCAGACCGGACCCCACTGCAACTAATGAAAAACTGTTTTTT. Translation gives CASRPDPTATNEKLFF.

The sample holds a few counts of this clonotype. Here the CDR3 reads CASSPNPGYSNQPQHF. The CDR3 coding sequence is TGTGCCAGCAGTCCGAACCCGGGGTATAGCAATCAGCCCCAGCATTTT. The chain couples TRBV12-3 or TRBV12-4 to TRBJ1-5, with D hard to call. Between the trimmed V and J ends, which lost 5 bases and 0 bases, there was a span of 14 bases. The CDR3 is made up of 16 amino acids.